The 28 T cell receptor beta chains in this list originate from one sample, sequenced in a study of blood T cell repertoires in COVID-19. The assay was immunoSEQ multiplex PCR, and TCRdb's table has in-frame clones only and misses some. The data hold roughly 140,000 clones, with just under 85% observed a single time. Sequencing was done on a sample of PBMCs or T cells enriched from blood (not recorded which). These receptors all stem from a woman aged 40 to 50 who had recovered from COVID-19.

V is TRBV5-6 and J is TRBJ2-2; 7 bases agree with TRBD1. CDR3 length equals 12 residues. Germline V gene sequence: CDR1 SGHDT, CDR2 YYEEEE. V dropped 4 bases and J dropped 8; count of bases not matched to a gene: 2. The CDR3 DNA follows: TGTGCCAGCAGCCAGGACAGGGGGGAGCTGTTTTTT. Protein product: CASSQDRGELFF.

The chain recombines TRBV21-1 with TRBJ1-1; the table's D call, TRBD1, has no DNA check behind it. TRBV21-1 is a pseudogene locus. The CDR3 is 16 amino acids. CDR3 protein: CASSSGGPLRNTEAFF. CDR3 in DNA: TGTGCCAGCAGCTCAGGGGGACCTTTAAGGAACACTGAAGCTTTCTTT.

This chain links TRBV25-1 with TRBJ2-3, with D hard to call. V was clipped by 2 bases and J by 4 bases, with 13 bases between them. The V gene's germline CDR1 is MGHDK and CDR2 SYGVNS. The length of the CDR3 is 15 residues. The CDR3 region has the DNA TGTGCCAGCAGTGAACGCGCGTCTTTGCCAGATACGCAGTATTTT. Protein product: CASSERASLPDTQYF.

The rearrangement uses TRBV9 and TRBJ2-1; 7 nucleotides match TRBD2. CDR3 length equals 14 residues. V trimming: 3 bases; J trimming: 1 base; junction bases outside the gene matches: 1. Germline V gene lookup returns CDR1 SGDLS and CDR2 YYNGEE. CDR3 in DNA: TGTGCCAGCAGCGGGGAGGGATCCTACAATGAGCAGTTCTTC. It is translated as CASSGEGSYNEQFF.

The chain is built from TRBV30 and TRBJ2-1; D not resolved. V was shortened by 4 bases and J by 6 bases, with 16 bases between the two germline ends. The CDR3 runs to 14 residues. In germline, CDR1 is GTSNPN, CDR2 SVGIG (reference sequence). CDR3 bases: TGTGCCTGGACTATGACACCGCAGGTCAATGAGCAGTTCTTC. Translating it yields CAWTMTPQVNEQFF.

This rearrangement joins TRBV15 to TRBJ1-2; D is ambiguous. Germline V gives CDR1 LNHNV, CDR2 YYDKDF (reference sequence). The V end was cut by 0 bases, the J end by 7 bases, with 18 bases between. CDR3 length: 16 residues. The CDR3, as DNA: TGTGCCACCAGCAGAGATCTGGGCAGCCAAGTAGGTGGCTACACCTTC. Amino acid sequence: CATSRDLGSQVGGYTF.

V and J are TRBV7-2 and TRBJ1-1; 7 bases are a match to TRBD1. The junction had 3 bases not matched to a gene; V was cut back by 1 base and J by 1 base. This CDR3 is built from 15 residues. Per the germline V gene, CDR1 is SGHTA and CDR2 is FQGNSA. Here the CDR3 reads CASSLVTGRNTEAFF. The CDR3 DNA reads as TGTGCCAGCAGCTTAGTGACAGGGAGGAACACTGAAGCTTTCTTT.

This chain links TRBV5-1 with TRBJ2-1, with no clear D. V was pared by 0 bases and J by 0 bases, with 7 bases between. Germline values: CDR1 SGHRS, CDR2 YFSETQ. The CDR3 contains 15 residues. The CDR3 DNA reads as TGCGCCAGCAGCTTGGGGGCCAACTCCTACAATGAGCAGTTCTTC. Amino acids: CASSLGANSYNEQFF. Supplemented by reference TRBV5-1 and TRBJ2-1, the full variable domain reads KAGVTQTPRYLIKTRGQQVTLSCSPISGHRSVSWYQQTPGQGLQFLFEYFSETQRNKGNFPGRFSGRQFSNSRSEMNVSTLELGDSALYLCASSLGANSYNEQFFGPGTRLTVL.

The gene calls are TRBV30 and TRBJ1-5; TRBD1 agrees at 8 bases. The CDR3 is made up of 14 amino acids. Unmatched junction bases numbered 4, after V lost 5 bases and J lost 1 base. From germline, CDR1 is GTSNPN and CDR2 SVGIG (reference sequence). CDR3 sequence reads: CAWDRTGSNQPQHF. CDR3 in DNA: TGTGCCTGGGATAGGACAGGGAGCAATCAGCCCCAGCATTTT.

The chain is built from TRBV5-1 and TRBJ2-2; D is unclear. Germline-derived CDR1 and CDR2 are SGHRS and YFSETQ. The V and J ends lost 3 bases and 13 bases respectively, with 4 bases between them. This CDR3 comprises 9 residues. In DNA, the CDR3 is TGCGCCAGCAGCTCCCGGCTGTTTTTT. Translating gives CASSSRLFF.

This clone has a handful of counts. The J gene is TRBJ2-7, the V gene TRBV27; 7 bases align to TRBD2. The CDR3 contains 16 residues. Per the germline V gene, CDR1 is MNHEY and CDR2 is SMNVEV (reference sequence). J was trimmed by 2 bases and V by 5 bases; bases with no gene match: 12. CDR3 sequence reads: CASSHGSTSVTYEQYF. The CDR3 bases are TGTGCCAGCAGTCACGGTAGTACTAGCGTAACCTACGAGCAGTACTTC.

This chain connects TRBV5-1 to TRBJ1-1; D not resolved. V dropped 4 bases and J dropped 1 base, with 11 bases sitting between them. This CDR3 contains 14 residues. Germline V gene data show CDR1 as SGHRS and CDR2 as YFSETQ. CDR3 DNA: TGCGCCAGCAGCCCGGGTCCAGAGAACACTGAAGCTTTCTTT. Its protein product is CASSPGPENTEAFF. Supplemented by reference TRBV5-1 and TRBJ1-1, the full variable domain reads KAGVTQTPRYLIKTRGQQVTLSCSPISGHRSVSWYQQTPGQGLQFLFEYFSETQRNKGNFPGRFSGRQFSNSRSEMNVSTLELGDSALYLCASSPGPENTEAFFGQGTRLTVV.

The J gene is TRBJ1-3, the V gene TRBV5-1; TRBD1 matches 12 bases. In germline, CDR1 is SGHRS, CDR2 YFSETQ. With 4 bases clipped from V and 4 bases from J, the junction kept 6 bases outside the gene matches. The CDR3 runs to 16 residues. In nucleotides, the CDR3 is TGCGCCAGCAGCGGCGGGACAGGGGGCATCGGAAACACCATATATTTT. Protein: CASSGGTGGIGNTIYF.

V and J are TRBV19 and TRBJ2-2, with D possibly TRBD1 on 5 matching bases. The germline gives CDR1 LNHDA, CDR2 SQIVND (reference sequence). This CDR3 contains 15 residues. V was trimmed by 3 bases and J by 6 bases, leaving 14 bases between them. CDR3 sequence (DNA): TGTGCCAGTAGTATTAACCCCCCAGGGTCCGGGGAGCTGTTTTTT. Protein sequence: CASSINPPGSGELFF.

The gene calls are TRBV9 and TRBJ2-5; no reliable D call. V was trimmed by 3 bases and J by 5 bases, leaving 8 bases between them. CDR1 is SGDLS and CDR2 is YYNGEE in the germline V gene. This CDR3 contains 12 residues. CDR3 protein: CASSAEAETQYF. The CDR3 DNA sequence: TGTGCCAGCAGCGCCGAAGCGGAGACCCAGTACTTC.

The rearrangement joins TRBV2 to TRBJ1-1, with a weak D call TRBD1 (6 bases). This CDR3 region has 15 residues. Germline V gene sequence: CDR1 SNHLY, CDR2 FYNNEI. V lost 8 bases to trimming and J lost 3 bases, with 19 bases between them. The CDR3 region has the DNA TGTGCCAGCGAGGGGGGGGGATTCCAGGACACTGAAGCTTTCTTT. Translating it yields CASEGGGFQDTEAFF. Together with reference TRBV2 and TRBJ1-1, the CDR3 gives the full variable domain: EPEVTQTPSHQVTQMGQEVILRCVPISNHLYFYWYRQILGQKVEFLVSFYNNEISEKSEIFDDQFSVERPDGSNFTLKIRSTKLEDSAMYFCASEGGGFQDTEAFFGQGTRLTVV.

The chain couples TRBV21-1 to TRBJ1-5. TRBV21-1 is termed a pseudogene. The CDR3 runs to 16 residues. The CDR3 DNA sequence: TGTGCCAGCAGCACCTGTCGGGGTAGGAGCAATCAGCCCCAGCATTTT. It encodes CASSTCRGRSNQPQHF.

The rearrangement joins TRBV19 to TRBJ2-3; D gene uncertain. Trimming shortened V by 3 bases and J by 3 bases, and 10 bases separated the two germline ends. Germline-derived CDR1 and CDR2 are LNHDA and SQIVND (reference sequence). The CDR3 has 14 residues. This CDR3 reads CASSMPGRTDTQYF. CDR3 in DNA: TGTGCCAGTAGTATGCCTGGTAGAACAGATACGCAGTATTTT.

V is TRBV3-1 (or the pseudogene TRBV3-2) and J is TRBJ1-6; D may be TRBD1 (5 bases). From germline, CDR1 is LGHDT and CDR2 YNNKEL (reference sequence). CDR3 size: 15 residues. V was shortened by 1 base and J by 9 bases, with 13 bases between the two germline ends. CDR3 protein: CASSQGPAGGSPLHF. As DNA, the CDR3 is TGTGCCAGCAGCCAAGGGCCGGCGGGGGGTTCACCCCTCCACTTT.

This rearrangement joins TRBV3-1 (or the pseudogene TRBV3-2) to TRBJ2-7; 12 nucleotides line up with TRBD2. Trimming cost V 5 bases and J 3 bases; bases outside gene matches: 2. This CDR3 contains 14 residues. From germline, CDR1 is LGHDT and CDR2 YNNKEL (reference sequence). The CDR3 DNA is TGTGCCAGCAGCGTGACTAGCGGGAGCTACGAGCAGTACTTC. Protein: CASSVTSGSYEQYF.

This clone has more than one count but fewer than ten. The chain carries TRBV7-9 and TRBJ2-3, with 8 bases aligning to TRBD2. This CDR3 is 17 amino acids long. The trim removed 5 bases at V and 2 bases at J, leaving 12 bases unmatched. The germline V gene encodes CDR1 SEHNR and CDR2 FQNEAQ (reference sequence). In DNA form, the CDR3 reads TGTGCCAGCAGCCCCGGGCCCACTAGCGGCTACACAGATACGCAGTATTTT. The encoded protein is CASSPGPTSGYTDTQYF. Based on the CDR3 plus reference TRBV7-9 and TRBJ2-3, the full variable domain is DTGVSQNPRHKITKRGQNVTFRCDPISEHNRLYWYRQTLGQGPEFLTYFQNEAQLEKSRLLSDRFSAERPKGSFSTLEIQRTEQGDSAMYLCASSPGPTSGYTDTQYFGPGTRLTVL.

This clone appeared once. The chain couples TRBV5-5 to TRBJ1-1, with D perhaps matching TRBD1 (6 bases). Trimming shortened V by 3 bases and J by 3 bases, and 15 bases separated the two germline ends. CDR1 and CDR2 from the germline V gene are SGHKS and YYEKEE (reference sequence). This CDR3 contains 15 residues. The CDR3 DNA reads as TGTGCCAGCAGCTCGGGGACACCGGCTTACACTGAAGCTTTCTTT. This translates into CASSSGTPAYTEAFF.

Only one count was recorded for this clone. This sequence joins TRBV30 and TRBJ1-1; unclear D gene. V lost 0 bases to trimming and J lost 4 bases, with 9 bases between them. The CDR3 is 13 amino acids. Germline V gene sequence: CDR1 GTSNPN, CDR2 SVGIG (reference sequence). Here the CDR3 DNA reads TGTGCCTGGAGTGTAAAAGCGACCACTGAAGCTTTCTTT. Translated: CAWSVKATTEAFF.

The chain employs TRBV7-8 and TRBJ1-5; TRBD1 might be the D (6 bases). The germline V gene has CDR1 SGHVS and CDR2 FQNEAQ. The CDR3 spans 14 residues. Trimming removed 6 bases at V and 7 bases at J, with 16 bases between. The CDR3 nucleotides read TGTGCCAGCAGTGAGGGGGGGCGAAGGCAGCCCCAGCATTTT. As protein: CASSEGGRRQPQHF.

The genes are TRBV2 and TRBJ2-1; D is possibly TRBD2 (6 bases). Per the germline V gene, CDR1 is SNHLY and CDR2 is FYNNEI. The length of the CDR3 is 13 residues. The V end lost 9 bases, the J end lost 6 bases, and 15 bases lay between the germline ends. CDR3 sequence reads: CARRRRDSNEQFF. CDR3 bases: TGTGCCAGAAGACGGAGGGATTCCAATGAGCAGTTCTTC.

This rearrangement joins TRBV28 to TRBJ1-5, with D possibly being TRBD1 (5 bases). The V end was cut by 8 bases, the J end by 9 bases, with 11 bases between. This CDR3 region has 11 residues. CDR1 and CDR2 from the germline V gene are MDHEN and SYDVKM. The CDR3 spells CASSQGVPQHF. DNA for the CDR3: TGTGCCAGCTCCCAGGGTGTGCCCCAGCATTTT.

The chain joins TRBV5-1 to TRBJ1-6; 10 bases agree with TRBD1. The junction had 4 bases not matched to a gene; V was cut back by 3 bases and J by 7 bases. The germline V gene encodes CDR1 SGHRS and CDR2 YFSETQ. The CDR3 sequence is 15 residues long. The CDR3 region is CASSSSTGGNSPLHF. The DNA for the CDR3 is TGCGCCAGCAGCTCCTCGACAGGGGGCAATTCACCCCTCCACTTT.

The chain uses TRBV30 and TRBJ2-2, with D possibly being TRBD1 (6 bases). The V and J ends lost 2 bases and 1 base respectively, with 11 bases between them. This CDR3 has 15 residues. Germline CDR1 reads GTSNPN; CDR2 reads SVGIG (reference sequence). CDR3 DNA sequence: TGTGCCTGGAGTACCGGGACACTGAACACCGGGGAGCTGTTTTTT. It encodes CAWSTGTLNTGELFF.